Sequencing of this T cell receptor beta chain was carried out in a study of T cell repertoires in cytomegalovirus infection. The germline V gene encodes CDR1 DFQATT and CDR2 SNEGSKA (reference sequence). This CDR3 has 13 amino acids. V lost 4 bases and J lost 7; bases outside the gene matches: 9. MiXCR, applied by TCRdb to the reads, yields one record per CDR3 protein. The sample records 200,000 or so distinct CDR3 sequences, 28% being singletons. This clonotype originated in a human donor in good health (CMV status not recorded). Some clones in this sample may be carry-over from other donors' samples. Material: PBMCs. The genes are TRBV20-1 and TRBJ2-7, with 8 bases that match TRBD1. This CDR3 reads CSATRQTGEEQYF. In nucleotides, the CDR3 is TGCAGTGCTACAAGACAGACAGGGGAGGAGCAGTACTTC.